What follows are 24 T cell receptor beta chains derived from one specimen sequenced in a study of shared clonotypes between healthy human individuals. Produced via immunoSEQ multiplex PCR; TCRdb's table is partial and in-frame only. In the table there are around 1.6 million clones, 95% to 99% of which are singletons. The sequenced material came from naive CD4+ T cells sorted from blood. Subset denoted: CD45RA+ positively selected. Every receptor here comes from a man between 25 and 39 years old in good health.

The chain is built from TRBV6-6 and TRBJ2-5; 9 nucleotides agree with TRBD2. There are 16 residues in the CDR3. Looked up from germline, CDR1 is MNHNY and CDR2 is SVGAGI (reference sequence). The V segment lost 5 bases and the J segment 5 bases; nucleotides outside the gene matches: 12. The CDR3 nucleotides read TGTGCCAGCAGTAGATTTAGCGGGAGTGGTTGGGAGACCCAGTACTTC. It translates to CASSRFSGSGWETQYF.

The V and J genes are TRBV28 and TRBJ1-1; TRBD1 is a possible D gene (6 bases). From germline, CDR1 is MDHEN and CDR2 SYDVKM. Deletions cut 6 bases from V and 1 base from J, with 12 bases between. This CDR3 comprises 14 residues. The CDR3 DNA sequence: TGTGCCAGCAGGGACAGCCCGTCGAACACTGAAGCTTTCTTT. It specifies CASRDSPSNTEAFF.

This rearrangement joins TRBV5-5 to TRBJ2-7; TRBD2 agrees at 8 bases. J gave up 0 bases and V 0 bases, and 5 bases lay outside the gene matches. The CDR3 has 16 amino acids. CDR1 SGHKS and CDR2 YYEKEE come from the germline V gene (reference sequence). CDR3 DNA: TGTGCCAGCAGCTTGGTGGTTAGCGGGGTCTCCTACGAGCAGTACTTC. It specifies CASSLVVSGVSYEQYF.

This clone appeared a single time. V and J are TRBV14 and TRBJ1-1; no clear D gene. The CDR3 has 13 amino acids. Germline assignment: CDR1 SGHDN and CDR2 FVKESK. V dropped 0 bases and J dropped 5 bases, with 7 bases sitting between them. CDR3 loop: CASSQDLETEAFF. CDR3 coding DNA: TGTGCCAGCAGCCAAGATCTTGAAACTGAAGCTTTCTTT.

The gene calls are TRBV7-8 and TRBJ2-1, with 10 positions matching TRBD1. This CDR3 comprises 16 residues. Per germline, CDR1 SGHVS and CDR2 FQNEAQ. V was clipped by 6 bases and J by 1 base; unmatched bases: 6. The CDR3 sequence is CASSPDRGLSYNEQFF. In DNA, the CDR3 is TGTGCCAGCAGTCCGGACAGGGGGTTATCCTACAATGAGCAGTTCTTC.

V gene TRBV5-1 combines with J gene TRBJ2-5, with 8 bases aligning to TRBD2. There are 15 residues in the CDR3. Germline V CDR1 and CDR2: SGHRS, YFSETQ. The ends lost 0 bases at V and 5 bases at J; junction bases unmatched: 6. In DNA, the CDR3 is TGCGCCAGCAGCTTGGAGGGGACTAGTAAGGAGACCCAGTACTTC. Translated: CASSLEGTSKETQYF.

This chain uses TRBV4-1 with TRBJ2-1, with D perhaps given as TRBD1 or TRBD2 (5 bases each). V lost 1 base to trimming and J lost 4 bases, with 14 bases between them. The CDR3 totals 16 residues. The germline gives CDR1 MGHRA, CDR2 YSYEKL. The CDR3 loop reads CASSQGGGLFYNEQFF. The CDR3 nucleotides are TGCGCCAGCAGCCAAGGGGGCGGGCTCTTTTACAATGAGCAGTTCTTC.

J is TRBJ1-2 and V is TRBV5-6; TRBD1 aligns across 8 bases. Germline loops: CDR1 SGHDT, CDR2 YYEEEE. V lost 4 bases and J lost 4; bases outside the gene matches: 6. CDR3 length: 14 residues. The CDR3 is CASSRGQGGYGYTF. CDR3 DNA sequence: TGTGCCAGCAGCCGCGGACAGGGCGGCTATGGCTACACCTTC.

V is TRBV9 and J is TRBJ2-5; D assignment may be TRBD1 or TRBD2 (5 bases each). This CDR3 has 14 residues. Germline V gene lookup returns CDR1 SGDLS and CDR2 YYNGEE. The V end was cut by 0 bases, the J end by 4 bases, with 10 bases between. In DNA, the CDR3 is TGTGCCAGCAGCGTAGCGTCGAGGGGAGAGACCCAGTACTTC. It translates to CASSVASRGETQYF.

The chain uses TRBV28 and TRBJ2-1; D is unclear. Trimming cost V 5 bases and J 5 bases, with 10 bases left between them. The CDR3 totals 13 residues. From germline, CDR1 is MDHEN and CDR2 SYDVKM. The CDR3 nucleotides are TGTGCCAGCAGTCCCGATTCCAACAATGAGCAGTTCTTC. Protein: CASSPDSNNEQFF.

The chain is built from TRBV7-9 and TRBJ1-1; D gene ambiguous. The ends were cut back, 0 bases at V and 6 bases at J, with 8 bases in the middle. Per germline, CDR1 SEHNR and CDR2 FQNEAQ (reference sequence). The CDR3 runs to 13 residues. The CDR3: CASSLAGWAEAFF. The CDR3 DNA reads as TGTGCCAGCAGCTTAGCGGGGTGGGCTGAAGCTTTCTTT. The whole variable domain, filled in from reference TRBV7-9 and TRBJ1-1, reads DTGVSQNPRHKITKRGQNVTFRCDPISEHNRLYWYRQTLGQGPEFLTYFQNEAQLEKSRLLSDRFSAERPKGSFSTLEIQRTEQGDSAMYLCASSLAGWAEAFFGQGTRLTVV.

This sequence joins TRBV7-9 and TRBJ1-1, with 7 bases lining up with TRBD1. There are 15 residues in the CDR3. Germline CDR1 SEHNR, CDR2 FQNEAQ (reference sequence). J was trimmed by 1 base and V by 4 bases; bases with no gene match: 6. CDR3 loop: CASSSPDRANTEAFF. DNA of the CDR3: TGTGCCAGCAGCTCCCCCGACAGGGCGAACACTGAAGCTTTCTTT. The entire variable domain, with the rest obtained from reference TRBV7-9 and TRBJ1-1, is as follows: DTGVSQNPRHKITKRGQNVTFRCDPISEHNRLYWYRQTLGQGPEFLTYFQNEAQLEKSRLLSDRFSAERPKGSFSTLEIQRTEQGDSAMYLCASSSPDRANTEAFFGQGTRLTVV.

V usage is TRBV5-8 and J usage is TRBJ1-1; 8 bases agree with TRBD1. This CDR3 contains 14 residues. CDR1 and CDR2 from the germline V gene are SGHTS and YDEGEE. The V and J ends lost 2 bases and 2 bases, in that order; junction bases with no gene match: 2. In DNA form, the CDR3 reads TGTGCCAGCAGCTTTGACAGGGGTAACACTGAAGCTTTCTTT. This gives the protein CASSFDRGNTEAFF.

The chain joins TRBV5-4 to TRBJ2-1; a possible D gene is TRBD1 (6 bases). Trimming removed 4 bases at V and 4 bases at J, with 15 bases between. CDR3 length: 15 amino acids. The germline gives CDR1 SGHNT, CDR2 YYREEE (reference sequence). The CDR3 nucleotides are TGTGCCAGCAGCCCTGGGACAAAGGGTTACAATGAGCAGTTCTTC. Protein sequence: CASSPGTKGYNEQFF.

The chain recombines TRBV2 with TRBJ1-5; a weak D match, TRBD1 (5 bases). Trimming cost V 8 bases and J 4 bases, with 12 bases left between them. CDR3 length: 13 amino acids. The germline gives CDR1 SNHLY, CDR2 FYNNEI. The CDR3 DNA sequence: TGTGCCAGCGGAACAGGAGGGAATCAGCCCCAGCATTTT. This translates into CASGTGGNQPQHF.

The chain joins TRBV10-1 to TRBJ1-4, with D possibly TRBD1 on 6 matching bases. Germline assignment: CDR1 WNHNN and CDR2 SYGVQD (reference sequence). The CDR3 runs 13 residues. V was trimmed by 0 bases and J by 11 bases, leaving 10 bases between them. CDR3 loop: CASSESTRGKLFF. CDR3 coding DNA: TGCGCCAGCAGTGAGTCGACAAGGGGGAAACTGTTTTTT.

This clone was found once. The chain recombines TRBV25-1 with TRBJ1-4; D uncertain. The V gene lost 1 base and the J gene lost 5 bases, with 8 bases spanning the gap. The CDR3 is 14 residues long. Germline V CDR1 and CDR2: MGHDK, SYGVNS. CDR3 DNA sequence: TGTGCCAGCAGTGAATGGACGGAGAATGAAAAACTGTTTTTT. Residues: CASSEWTENEKLFF.

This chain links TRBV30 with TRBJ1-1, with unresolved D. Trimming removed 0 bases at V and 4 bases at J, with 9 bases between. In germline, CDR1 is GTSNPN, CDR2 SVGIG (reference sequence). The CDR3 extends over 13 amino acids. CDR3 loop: CAWSVNSRTEAFF. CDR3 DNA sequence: TGTGCCTGGAGTGTAAACTCCCGCACTGAAGCTTTCTTT.

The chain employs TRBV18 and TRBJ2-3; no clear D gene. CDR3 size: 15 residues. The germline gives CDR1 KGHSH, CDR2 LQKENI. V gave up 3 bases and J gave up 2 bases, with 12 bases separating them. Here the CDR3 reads CASSPVTSNTDTQYF. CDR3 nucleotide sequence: TGTGCCAGCTCACCCGTAACCTCTAACACAGATACGCAGTATTTT.

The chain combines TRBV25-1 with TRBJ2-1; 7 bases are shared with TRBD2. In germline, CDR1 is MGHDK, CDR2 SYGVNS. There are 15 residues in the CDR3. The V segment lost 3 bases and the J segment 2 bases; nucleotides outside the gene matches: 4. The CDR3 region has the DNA TGTGCCAGCAGTGATAGCGGGCCTACCTACAATGAGCAGTTCTTC. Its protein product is CASSDSGPTYNEQFF.

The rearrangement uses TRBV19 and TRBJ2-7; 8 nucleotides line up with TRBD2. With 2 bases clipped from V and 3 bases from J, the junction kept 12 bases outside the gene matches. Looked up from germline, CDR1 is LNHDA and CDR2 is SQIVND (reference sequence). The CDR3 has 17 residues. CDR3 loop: CASSITPRGTRDYEQYF. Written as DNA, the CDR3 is TGTGCCAGTAGTATAACTCCTCGCGGGACTAGAGACTACGAGCAGTACTTC.

The CDR3 is CASSSTSGSGSGELFF. The CDR3 coding sequence is TGTGCCAGCAGCAGTACTAGCGGGAGCGGATCCGGGGAGCTGTTTTTT. The chain carries TRBV11-2 and TRBJ2-2; TRBD2 aligns across 11 bases. The CDR3 runs to 16 residues. Germline lookup yields CDR1 SGHAT and CDR2 FQNNGV. The J segment lost 6 bases and the V segment lost 5 bases, leaving 8 bases of the junction unmatched. Looking up the rest from reference TRBV11-2 and TRBJ2-2 gives the full variable domain: EAGVAQSPRYKIIEKRQSVAFWCNPISGHATLYWYQQILGQGPKLLIQFQNNGVVDDSQLPKDRFSAERLKGVDSTLKIQPAKLEDSAVYLCASSSTSGSGSGELFFGEGSRLTVL.

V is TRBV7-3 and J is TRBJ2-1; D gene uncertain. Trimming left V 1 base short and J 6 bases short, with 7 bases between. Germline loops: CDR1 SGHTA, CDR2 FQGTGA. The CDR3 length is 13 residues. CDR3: CASSLSLGNEQFF. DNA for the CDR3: TGTGCCAGCAGCTTAAGTCTGGGCAATGAGCAGTTCTTC.

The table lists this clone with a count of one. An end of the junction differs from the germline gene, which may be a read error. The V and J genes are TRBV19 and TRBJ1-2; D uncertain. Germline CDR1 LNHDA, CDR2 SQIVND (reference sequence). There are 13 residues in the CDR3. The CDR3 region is CARALSRYYGYTF. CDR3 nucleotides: TGTGCCAGAGCGTTGTCACGGTACTACGGCTACACCTTC.